One and the same sample provided the 10 T cell receptor beta chains below, sequenced in a study of vaccination effects on CD4 cells after COVID-19. The repertoire was sequenced with immunoSEQ multiplex PCR; TCRdb's copy has only in-frame clones and lacks some. The sample has approximately 28,000 clones, around 79% seen once. Within the ViraFEST assay, antigen-specific CD4+ T cells underwent expansion with viral peptide pools prior to sequencing. It was after roughly ten days of culture that CD4+ T cells were isolated. Each person got two doses of an mRNA SARS-CoV-2 vaccine, BNT162b2 or mRNA-1273. The antigens these receptors bind are not known. The specimen was CD4+ T cells from PBMCs cultured with SARS-CoV-2 spike peptides, collected after COVID-19 vaccination. The receptors derive from a human donor who received a COVID-19 vaccine. Some clones in this sample may be carry-over from other donors' samples.

This clone was counted only a few times. This chain's CDR3 is CASSLWGLAGGASSYNEQFF. CDR3 DNA: TGCGCCAGCAGCTTGTGGGGACTAGCGGGGGGGGCGAGCTCCTACAATGAGCAGTTCTTC. This chain connects TRBV5-1 to TRBJ2-1; TRBD2 matches 16 bases. Trimming cost V 1 base and J 0 bases; bases outside gene matches: 7. Germline assignment: CDR1 SGHRS and CDR2 YFSETQ. The CDR3 length is 20 residues.

This CDR3 reads CASSRPGQGKNEQFF. CDR3 sequence (DNA): TGTGCCAGCAGCCGGCCGGGACAGGGGAAAAATGAGCAGTTCTTC. V gene TRBV3-1 (or the pseudogene TRBV3-2) combines with J gene TRBJ2-1, with 10 bases lining up with TRBD1. CDR3 size: 15 residues. Germline CDR1 and CDR2: LGHDT and YNNKEL (reference sequence). Germline trimming cut 4 bases from V and 7 bases from J; bases unmatched to any gene: 7.

The chain carries TRBV6-5 and TRBJ2-1; either TRBD1 or TRBD2 may supply D (5 bases each). Germline-derived CDR1 and CDR2 are MNHEY and SVGAGI. Between the trimmed V and J ends, which lost 2 bases and 7 bases, there was a span of 15 bases. The CDR3 extends over 15 amino acids. The chain's CDR3 is CASSYRRGRVNEQFF. The CDR3 bases are TGTGCCAGCAGTTACAGACGGGGCCGAGTGAATGAGCAGTTCTTC.

This clone was detected once. This rearrangement joins TRBV7-8 to TRBJ1-3; a weak D match, TRBD1 (6 bases). Germline CDR1 and CDR2: SGHVS and FQNEAQ. The CDR3 is 19 residues long. Trimming shortened V by 6 bases and J by 0 bases, and 24 bases separated the two germline ends. CDR3 coding DNA: TGTGCCAGCAGTTCCGGATATAGCAGGGGACTCTTCTCTGGAAACACCATATATTTT. Translated: CASSSGYSRGLFSGNTIYF.

The chain recombines TRBV7-8 with TRBJ2-3, with D uncertain. There are 14 residues in the CDR3. The germline V and J ends were trimmed by 7 bases and 2 bases, with 13 bases remaining between them. Germline assignment: CDR1 SGHVS and CDR2 FQNEAQ. The CDR3: CASNRLVNTDTQYF. The CDR3 DNA follows: TGTGCCAGCAACCGACTGGTAAACACAGATACGCAGTATTTT.

The chain has TRBV4-3 and TRBJ1-2; no clear D gene. Germline V gene sequence: CDR1 LGHNA, CDR2 YSLEER. The V and J ends lost 2 bases and 7 bases respectively, with 14 bases between them. This CDR3 region has 14 residues. The CDR3 sequence is CASSQNPWIGGYTF. In DNA form, the CDR3 reads TGCGCCAGCAGCCAAAATCCCTGGATAGGTGGCTACACCTTC.

V gene TRBV5-1 combines with J gene TRBJ1-3; perhaps TRBD1 as D (5 bases). V lost 4 bases and J lost 0, with 14 bases in between. CDR3 length equals 16 residues. The V gene's germline CDR1 is SGHRS and CDR2 YFSETQ. The CDR3 nucleotides are TGCGCCAGCAGCCGCGGGACGGGAGTCTCTGGAAACACCATATATTTT. This sequence encodes CASSRGTGVSGNTIYF.

The gene calls are TRBV5-1 and TRBJ1-2; D is unclear. CDR3 length: 14 amino acids. Germline CDR1 and CDR2: SGHRS and YFSETQ. V was trimmed by 2 bases and J by 4 bases, leaving 12 bases between them. This CDR3 is CASSFGGLGYGYTF. For the CDR3, the DNA is TGCGCCAGCAGCTTCGGAGGTCTAGGCTATGGCTACACCTTC.

The DNA of the CDR3 is TGTGCCAGCAGCTCCCCTGGGATGGAGGACACTGAAGCTTTCTTT. Its translation is CASSSPGMEDTEAFF. This chain links TRBV28 with TRBJ1-1; the D is unclear. Trimming shortened V by 6 bases and J by 3 bases, and 17 bases separated the two germline ends. CDR1 and CDR2 from the germline V gene are MDHEN and SYDVKM. The length of the CDR3 is 15 residues.

The CDR3 sequence: CASSPTSGQETQYF. CDR3 coding DNA: TGCGCCAGCAGCCCAACTAGCGGACAAGAGACCCAGTACTTC. This sequence joins TRBV5-1 and TRBJ2-5; TRBD2 agrees at 8 bases. CDR3 length equals 14 residues. Per germline, CDR1 SGHRS and CDR2 YFSETQ. V shed 4 bases, J shed 2 bases, and the junction held 4 bases outside the gene matches.